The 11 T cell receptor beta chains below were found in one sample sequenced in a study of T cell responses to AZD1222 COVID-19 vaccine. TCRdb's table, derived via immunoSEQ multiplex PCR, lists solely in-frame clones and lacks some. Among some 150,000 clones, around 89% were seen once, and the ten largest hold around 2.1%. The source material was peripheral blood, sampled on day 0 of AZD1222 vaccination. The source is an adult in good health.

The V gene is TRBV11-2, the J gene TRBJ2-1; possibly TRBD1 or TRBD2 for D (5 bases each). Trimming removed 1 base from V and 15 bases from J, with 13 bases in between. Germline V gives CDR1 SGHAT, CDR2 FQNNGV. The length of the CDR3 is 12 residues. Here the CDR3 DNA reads TGTGCCAGCAGCTTAGGTTCGGGACGCCGGTTCTTC. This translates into CASSLGSGRRFF.

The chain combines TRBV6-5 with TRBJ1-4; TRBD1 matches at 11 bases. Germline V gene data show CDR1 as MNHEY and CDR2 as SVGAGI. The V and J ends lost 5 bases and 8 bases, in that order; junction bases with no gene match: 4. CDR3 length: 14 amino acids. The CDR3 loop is CASSPRTGGEKLFF. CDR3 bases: TGTGCCAGCAGTCCCCGGACAGGGGGCGAAAAACTGTTTTTT.

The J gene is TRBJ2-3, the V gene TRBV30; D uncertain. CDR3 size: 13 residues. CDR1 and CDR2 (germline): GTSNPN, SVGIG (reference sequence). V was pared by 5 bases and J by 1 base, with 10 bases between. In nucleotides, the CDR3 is TGTGCCTGGGAGTCTTCCGGCACAGATACGCAGTATTTT. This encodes CAWESSGTDTQYF. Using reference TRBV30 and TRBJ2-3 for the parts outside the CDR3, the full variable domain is SQTIHQWPATLVQPVGSPLSLECTVEGTSNPNLYWYRQAAGRGLQLLFYSVGIGQISSEVPQNLSASRPQDRQFILSSKKLLLSDSGFYLCAWESSGTDTQYFGPGTRLTVL.

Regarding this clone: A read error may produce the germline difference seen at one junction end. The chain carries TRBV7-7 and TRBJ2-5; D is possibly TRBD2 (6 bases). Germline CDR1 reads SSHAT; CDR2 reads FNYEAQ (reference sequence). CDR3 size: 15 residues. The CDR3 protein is CASSKVPSRGETQYF. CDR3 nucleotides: TGTGCTAGCAGCAAGGTCCCCAGCCGGGGGGAGACCCAGTACTTC.

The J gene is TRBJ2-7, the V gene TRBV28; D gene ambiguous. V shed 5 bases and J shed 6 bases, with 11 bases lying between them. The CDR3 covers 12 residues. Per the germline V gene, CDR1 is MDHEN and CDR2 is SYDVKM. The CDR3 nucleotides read TGTGCCAGCAGTGCCCCCCCGGTCGAGCAGTACTTC. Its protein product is CASSAPPVEQYF.

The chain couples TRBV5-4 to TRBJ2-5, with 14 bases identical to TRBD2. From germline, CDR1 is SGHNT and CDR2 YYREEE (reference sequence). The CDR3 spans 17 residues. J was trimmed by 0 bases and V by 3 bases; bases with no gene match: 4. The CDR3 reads CASSWGLAGENQETQYF. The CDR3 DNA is TGTGCCAGCAGCTGGGGACTAGCGGGAGAGAACCAAGAGACCCAGTACTTC.

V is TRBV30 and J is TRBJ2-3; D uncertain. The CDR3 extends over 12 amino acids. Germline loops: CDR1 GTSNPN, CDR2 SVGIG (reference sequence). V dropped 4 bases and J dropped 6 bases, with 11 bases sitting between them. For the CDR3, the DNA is TGTGCCTGGACCTCCCGGAAGGATACGCAGTATTTT. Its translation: CAWTSRKDTQYF.

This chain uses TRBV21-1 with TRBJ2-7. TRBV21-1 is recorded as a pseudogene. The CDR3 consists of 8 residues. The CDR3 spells CANPEQYF. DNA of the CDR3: TGTGCCAACCCAGAGCAGTACTTC.

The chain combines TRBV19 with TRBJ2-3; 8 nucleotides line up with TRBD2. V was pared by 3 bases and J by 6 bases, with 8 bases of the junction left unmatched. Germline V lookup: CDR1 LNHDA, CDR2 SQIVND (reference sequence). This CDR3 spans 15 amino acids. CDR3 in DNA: TGTGCCAGTAGTATCTTGGCGGGGGGAGTTGATACGCAGTATTTT. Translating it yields CASSILAGGVDTQYF.

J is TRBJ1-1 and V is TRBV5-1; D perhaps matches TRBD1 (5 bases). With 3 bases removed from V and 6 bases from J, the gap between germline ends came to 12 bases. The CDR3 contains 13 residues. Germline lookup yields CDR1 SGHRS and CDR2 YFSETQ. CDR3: CASSYAAGAEAFF. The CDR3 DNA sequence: TGCGCCAGCAGCTACGCCGCGGGGGCTGAAGCTTTCTTT.

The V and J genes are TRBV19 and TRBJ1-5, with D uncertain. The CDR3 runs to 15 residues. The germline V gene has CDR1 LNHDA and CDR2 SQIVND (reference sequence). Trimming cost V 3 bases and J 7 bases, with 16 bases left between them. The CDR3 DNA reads TGTGCCAGTAGTATCAAGGCTACCGGCAGACAGCCCCAGCATTTT. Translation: CASSIKATGRQPQHF.